These T cell receptor beta chains were read from a single sample in a study of cytomegalovirus exposure and HLA in healthy donors. Assay: immunoSEQ multiplex PCR; the TCRdb copy retains only in-frame clones and omits some. The sample gives tens of thousands of clones, roughly 80% of which show up once; approximately 2.5% is in the top ten. Sample: PBMCs. Every receptor here comes from a woman aged 40 to 50 in good health and CMV-seropositive. CDR3s include the opening cysteine and the closing phenylalanine or tryptophan. D genes are given only for firm matches.

v_gene: TRBV2; j_gene: TRBJ1-1; len: 15; d_gene: -; CDR3aa: CASTLRLQGNTEAFF
v_gene: TRBV7-9; j_gene: TRBJ2-3; len: 17; d_gene: -; CDR3aa: CASSFPLAQAATDTQYF
v_gene: TRBV6-5; j_gene: TRBJ2-5; len: 14; d_gene: TRBD2; CDR3aa: CATGLAPNQETQYF
v_gene: TRBV4-3; j_gene: TRBJ1-4; len: 15; d_gene: -; CDR3aa: CASSQDWDYNEKLFF
v_gene: TRBV28; j_gene: TRBJ1-1; len: 12; d_gene: -; CDR3aa: CASSLQEDEAFF
v_gene: TRBV25-1; j_gene: TRBJ2-2; len: 18; d_gene: -; CDR3aa: CASSDMTNRGARGGELFF
v_gene: TRBV11-2; j_gene: TRBJ2-7; len: 14; d_gene: TRBD2; CDR3aa: CASSPLGTSDEQYF
v_gene: TRBV15; j_gene: TRBJ2-3; len: 14; d_gene: -; CDR3aa: CATSRNSQGDTQYF
v_gene: TRBV6-5; j_gene: TRBJ2-3; len: 13; d_gene: TRBD2; CDR3aa: CASRGGVPDTQYF
v_gene: TRBV4-1; j_gene: TRBJ1-5; len: 15; d_gene: -; CDR3aa: CASSQDPNGNQPQHF
v_gene: TRBV30; j_gene: TRBJ1-3; len: 16; d_gene: TRBD1; CDR3aa: CAWSPGTGVTGNTIYF
v_gene: TRBV6-5; j_gene: TRBJ1-4; len: 15; d_gene: -; CDR3aa: CASSYSSQGREKLFF
v_gene: TRBV5-1; j_gene: TRBJ2-1; len: 12; d_gene: TRBD2; CDR3aa: CASKLEAGEQFF
v_gene: TRBV6-5; j_gene: TRBJ2-5; len: 12; d_gene: -; CDR3aa: CASSPGWETQYF
v_gene: TRBV11-2; j_gene: TRBJ1-2; len: 13; d_gene: -; CDR3aa: CASSPRLIYGYTF
v_gene: TRBV30; j_gene: TRBJ1-1; len: 13; d_gene: TRBD1; CDR3aa: CAGDRGRNTEAFF
v_gene: TRBV25-1; j_gene: TRBJ2-2; len: 17; d_gene: -; CDR3aa: CASSEYRVGASTGELFF
v_gene: TRBV7-9; j_gene: TRBJ1-2; len: 14; d_gene: -; CDR3aa: CASTSVPVNYGYTF
v_gene: TRBV5-4; j_gene: TRBJ2-2; len: 12; d_gene: -; CDR3aa: CASSSNTGELFF
v_gene: TRBV28; j_gene: TRBJ2-7; len: 14; d_gene: TRBD1; CDR3aa: CASRKGQGSYEQYF
v_gene: TRBV28; j_gene: TRBJ2-3; len: 15; d_gene: TRBD1; CDR3aa: CASSQDRGVTDTQYF
v_gene: TRBV5-4; j_gene: TRBJ2-3; len: 15; d_gene: TRBD1; CDR3aa: CASSTGTARTDTQYF
v_gene: TRBV7-2; j_gene: TRBJ1-1; len: 16; d_gene: -; CDR3aa: CASSLYGEGLNTEAFF
v_gene: TRBV7-6; j_gene: TRBJ1-1; len: 14; d_gene: TRBD1; CDR3aa: CASSLGTGETEAFF
v_gene: TRBV2; j_gene: TRBJ2-5; len: 15; d_gene: TRBD2; CDR3aa: CASSDQRGVQETQYF
v_gene: TRBV9; j_gene: TRBJ2-7; len: 15; d_gene: -; CDR3aa: CASSLEGGTPYEQYF
v_gene: TRBV5-4; j_gene: TRBJ2-7; len: 16; d_gene: TRBD2; CDR3aa: CASSRSASGGSYEQYF
v_gene: TRBV9; j_gene: TRBJ2-2; len: 9; d_gene: -; CDR3aa: CASSAGGFF
v_gene: TRBV5-1; j_gene: TRBJ2-3; len: 14; d_gene: TRBD2; CDR3aa: CASSSSGSTDTQYF
v_gene: TRBV21-1; j_gene: TRBJ1-6; len: 13; d_gene: -; CDR3aa: CASSPQGRGALHF
v_gene: TRBV6-5; j_gene: TRBJ2-2; len: 14; d_gene: -; CDR3aa: CASERQANTGELFF
v_gene: TRBV10-1; j_gene: TRBJ2-2; len: 15; d_gene: -; CDR3aa: CASSESVEGSGELFF
v_gene: TRBV11-2; j_gene: TRBJ2-7; len: 12; d_gene: TRBD2; CDR3aa: CASRGLSYEQYF
v_gene: TRBV7-3; j_gene: TRBJ2-7; len: 13; d_gene: TRBD1; CDR3aa: CASSWGQGGEQYF
v_gene: TRBV20-1; j_gene: TRBJ2-5; len: 11; d_gene: -; CDR3aa: CSAGLQETQYF
v_gene: TRBV20-1; j_gene: TRBJ1-1; len: 11; d_gene: TRBD1; CDR3aa: CSAPGGTEAFF
v_gene: TRBV15; j_gene: TRBJ1-1; len: 16; d_gene: -; CDR3aa: CATSRGTGTMNTEAFF
v_gene: TRBV7-6; j_gene: TRBJ2-7; len: 15; d_gene: TRBD1; CDR3aa: CASSLGNGQGDEQYF
v_gene: TRBV28; j_gene: TRBJ1-2; len: 11; d_gene: -; CDR3aa: CAIQGNYGYTF
v_gene: TRBV10-3; j_gene: TRBJ1-5; len: 17; d_gene: TRBD1; CDR3aa: CAISNTNRQGANQPQHF
v_gene: TRBV29-1; j_gene: -; len: 11; d_gene: -; CDR3aa: CSGARDYEQYF
v_gene: TRBV7-9; j_gene: TRBJ2-2; len: 16; d_gene: -; CDR3aa: CASSHTVGGTPGELFF
v_gene: TRBV5-1; j_gene: TRBJ1-2; len: 13; d_gene: -; CDR3aa: CASSPRGDDGYTF
v_gene: TRBV5-1; j_gene: TRBJ2-7; len: 13; d_gene: -; CDR3aa: CASSFATGYEQYF
v_gene: TRBV11-3; j_gene: TRBJ1-5; len: 12; d_gene: -; CDR3aa: CASSLDLAPQHF
v_gene: TRBV11-2; j_gene: TRBJ1-1; len: 15; d_gene: -; CDR3aa: CASSGSGGKNTEAFF
v_gene: TRBV10-1; j_gene: TRBJ2-5; len: 15; d_gene: TRBD1; CDR3aa: CASSESRTGRETQYF
v_gene: TRBV5-1; j_gene: TRBJ2-2; len: 16; d_gene: TRBD1; CDR3aa: CASSLGTGGSTGELFF
v_gene: TRBV30; j_gene: TRBJ2-3; len: 12; d_gene: -; CDR3aa: CAWTVAKDTQYF
v_gene: TRBV2; j_gene: TRBJ2-5; len: 15; d_gene: -; CDR3aa: CASSDNSGIGETQYF
v_gene: TRBV29-1; j_gene: TRBJ1-5; len: 12; d_gene: -; CDR3aa: CSVGRSLQPQHF
v_gene: TRBV7-8; j_gene: TRBJ1-6; len: 15; d_gene: TRBD1; CDR3aa: CASTQRDRVNSPLHF
v_gene: TRBV28; j_gene: TRBJ2-1; len: 16; d_gene: -; CDR3aa: CASSPWRRDDGNEQFF